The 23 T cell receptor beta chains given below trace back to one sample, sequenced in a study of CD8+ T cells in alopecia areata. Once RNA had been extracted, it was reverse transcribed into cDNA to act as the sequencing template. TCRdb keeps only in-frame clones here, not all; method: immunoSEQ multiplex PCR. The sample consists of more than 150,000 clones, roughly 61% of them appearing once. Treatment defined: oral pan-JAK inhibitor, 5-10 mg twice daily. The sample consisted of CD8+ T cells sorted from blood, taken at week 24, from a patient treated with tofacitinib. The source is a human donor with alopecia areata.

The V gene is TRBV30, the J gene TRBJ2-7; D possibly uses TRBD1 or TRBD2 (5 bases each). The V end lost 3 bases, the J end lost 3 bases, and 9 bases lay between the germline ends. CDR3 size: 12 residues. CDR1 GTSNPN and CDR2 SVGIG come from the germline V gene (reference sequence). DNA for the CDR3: TGTGCCTGGAGGGGGGACGGCTACGAGCAGTACTTC. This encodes CAWRGDGYEQYF.

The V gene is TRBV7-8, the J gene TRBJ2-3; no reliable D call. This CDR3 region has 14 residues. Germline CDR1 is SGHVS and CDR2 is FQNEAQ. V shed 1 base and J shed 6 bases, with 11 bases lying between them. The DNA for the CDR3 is TGTGCCAGCAGCTTAGAGCCCCGTGGGGATACGCAGTATTTT. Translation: CASSLEPRGDTQYF. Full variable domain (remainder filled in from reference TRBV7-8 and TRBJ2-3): GAGVSQSPRYKVAKRGQDVALRCDPISGHVSLFWYQQALGQGPEFLTYFQNEAQLDKSGLPSDRFFAERPEGSVSTLKIQRTQQEDSAVYLCASSLEPRGDTQYFGPGTRLTVL.

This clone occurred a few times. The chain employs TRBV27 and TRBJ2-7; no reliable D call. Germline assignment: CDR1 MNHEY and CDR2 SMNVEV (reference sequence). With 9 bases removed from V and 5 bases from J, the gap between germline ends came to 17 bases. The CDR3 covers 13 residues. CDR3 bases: TGTGCCAGTTCCTGGACCATTCTGGACGAGCAGTACTTC. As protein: CASSWTILDEQYF.

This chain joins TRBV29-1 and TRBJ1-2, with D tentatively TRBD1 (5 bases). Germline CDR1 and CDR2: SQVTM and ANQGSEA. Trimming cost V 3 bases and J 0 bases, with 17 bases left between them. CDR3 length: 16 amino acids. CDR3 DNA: TGCAGCGTTGAGATCCCAGGGCAGCCCGCTAACTATGGCTACACCTTC. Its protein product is CSVEIPGQPANYGYTF.

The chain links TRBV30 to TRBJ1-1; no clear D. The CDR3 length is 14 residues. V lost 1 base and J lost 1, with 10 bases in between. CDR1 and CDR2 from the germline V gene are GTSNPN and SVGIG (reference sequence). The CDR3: CAWSDDGSNTEAFF. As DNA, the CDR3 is TGTGCCTGGAGTGATGACGGGTCGAACACTGAAGCTTTCTTT.

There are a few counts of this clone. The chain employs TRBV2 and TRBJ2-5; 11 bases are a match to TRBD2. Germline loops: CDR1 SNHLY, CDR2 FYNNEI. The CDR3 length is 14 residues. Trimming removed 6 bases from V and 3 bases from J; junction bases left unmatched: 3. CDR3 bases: TGTGCCAGCAGCGGGACTAGCGGTAAAGAGACCCAGTACTTC. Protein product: CASSGTSGKETQYF.

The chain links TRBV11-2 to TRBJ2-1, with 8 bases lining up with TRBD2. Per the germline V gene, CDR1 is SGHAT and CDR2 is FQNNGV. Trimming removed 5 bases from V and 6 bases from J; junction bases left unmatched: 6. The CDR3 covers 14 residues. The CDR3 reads CASSPGTSSNEQFF. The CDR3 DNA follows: TGTGCCAGCAGCCCCGGGACTAGTAGCAATGAGCAGTTCTTC.

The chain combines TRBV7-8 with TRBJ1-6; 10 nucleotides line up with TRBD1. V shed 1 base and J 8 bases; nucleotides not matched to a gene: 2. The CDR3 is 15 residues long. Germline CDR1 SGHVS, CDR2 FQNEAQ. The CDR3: CASSLGDRGYSPLHF. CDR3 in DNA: TGTGCCAGCAGCTTAGGGGACAGGGGTTATTCACCCCTCCACTTT.

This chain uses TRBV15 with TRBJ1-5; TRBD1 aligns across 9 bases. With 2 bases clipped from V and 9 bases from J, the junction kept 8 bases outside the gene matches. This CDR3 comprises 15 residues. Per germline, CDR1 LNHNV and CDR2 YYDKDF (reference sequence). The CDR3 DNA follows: TGTGCCACCAGCAGAACGACAGGGGGTTTGCGGCCCCAGCATTTT. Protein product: CATSRTTGGLRPQHF.

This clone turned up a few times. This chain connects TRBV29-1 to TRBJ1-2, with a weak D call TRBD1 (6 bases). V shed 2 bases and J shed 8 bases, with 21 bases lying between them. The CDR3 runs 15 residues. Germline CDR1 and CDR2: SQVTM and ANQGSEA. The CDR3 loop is CSVENSGTSRDGYTF. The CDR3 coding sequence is TGCAGCGTTGAAAATAGTGGGACATCCCGTGACGGCTACACCTTC.

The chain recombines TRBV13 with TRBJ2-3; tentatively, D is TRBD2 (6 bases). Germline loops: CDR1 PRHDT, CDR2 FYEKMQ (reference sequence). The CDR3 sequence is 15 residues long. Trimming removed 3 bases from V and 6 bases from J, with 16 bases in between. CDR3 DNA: TGTGCCAGCAGCTTTCGGGGCGGGGAGGAGGATACGCAGTATTTT. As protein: CASSFRGGEEDTQYF.

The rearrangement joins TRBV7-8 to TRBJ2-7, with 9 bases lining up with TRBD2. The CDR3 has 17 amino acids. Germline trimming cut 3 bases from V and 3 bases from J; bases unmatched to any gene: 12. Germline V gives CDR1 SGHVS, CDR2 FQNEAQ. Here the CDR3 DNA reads TGTGCCAGCAGCTTCGGGGGACTAGCTTTAGGGGGCTACGAGCAGTACTTC. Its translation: CASSFGGLALGGYEQYF.

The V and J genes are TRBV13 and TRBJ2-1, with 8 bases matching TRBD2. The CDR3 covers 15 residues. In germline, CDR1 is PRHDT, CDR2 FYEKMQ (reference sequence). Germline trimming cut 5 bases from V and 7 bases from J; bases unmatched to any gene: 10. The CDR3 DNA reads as TGTGCCAGCAGCCCCGCCCGGACTAGCATTAATGAGCAGTTCTTC. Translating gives CASSPARTSINEQFF.

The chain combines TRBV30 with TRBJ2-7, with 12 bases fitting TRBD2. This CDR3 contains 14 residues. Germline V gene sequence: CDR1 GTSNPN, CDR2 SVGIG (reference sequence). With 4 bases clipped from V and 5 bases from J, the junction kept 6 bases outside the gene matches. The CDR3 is CAWTSGGAFHEQYF. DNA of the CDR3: TGTGCCTGGACTAGCGGGGGGGCCTTCCACGAGCAGTACTTC.

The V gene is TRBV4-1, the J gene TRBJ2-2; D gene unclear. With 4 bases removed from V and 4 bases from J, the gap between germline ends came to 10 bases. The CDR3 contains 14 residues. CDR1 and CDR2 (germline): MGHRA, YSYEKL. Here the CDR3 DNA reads TGCGCCAGCAGCCTCAACCACGGCACCGGGGAGCTGTTTTTT. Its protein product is CASSLNHGTGELFF.

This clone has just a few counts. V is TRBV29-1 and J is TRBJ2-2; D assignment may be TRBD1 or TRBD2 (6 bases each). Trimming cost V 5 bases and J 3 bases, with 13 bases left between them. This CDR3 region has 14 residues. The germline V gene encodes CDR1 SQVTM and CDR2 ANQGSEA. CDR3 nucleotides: TGCAGCGTTTCGCACAGGGAGGACACCGGGGAGCTGTTTTTT. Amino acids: CSVSHREDTGELFF.

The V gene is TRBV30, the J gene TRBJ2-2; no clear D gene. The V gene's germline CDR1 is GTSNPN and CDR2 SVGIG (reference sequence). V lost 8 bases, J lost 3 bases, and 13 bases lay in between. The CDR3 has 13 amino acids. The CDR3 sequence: CAGADGDTGELFF. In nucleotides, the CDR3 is TGTGCCGGCGCGGACGGAGACACCGGGGAGCTGTTTTTT.

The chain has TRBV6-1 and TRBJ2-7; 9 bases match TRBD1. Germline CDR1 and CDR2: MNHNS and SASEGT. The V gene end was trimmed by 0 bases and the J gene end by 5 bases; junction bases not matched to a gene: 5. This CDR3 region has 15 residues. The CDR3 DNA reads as TGTGCCAGCAGTGAAGCGGGACAGGGTAGGAACGAGCAGTACTTC. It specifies CASSEAGQGRNEQYF.

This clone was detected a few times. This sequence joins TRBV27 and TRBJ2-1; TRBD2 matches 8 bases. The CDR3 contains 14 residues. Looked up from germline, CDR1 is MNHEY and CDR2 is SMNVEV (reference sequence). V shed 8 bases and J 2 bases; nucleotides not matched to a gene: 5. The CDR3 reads CASGVGGAYNEQFF. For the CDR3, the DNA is TGTGCCAGCGGAGTCGGGGGGGCCTACAATGAGCAGTTCTTC.

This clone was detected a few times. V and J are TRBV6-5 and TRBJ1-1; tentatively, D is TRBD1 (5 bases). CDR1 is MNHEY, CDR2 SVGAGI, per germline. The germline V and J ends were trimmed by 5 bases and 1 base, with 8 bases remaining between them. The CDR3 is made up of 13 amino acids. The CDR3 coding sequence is TGTGCCAGCAGTACAGGAAAGAACACTGAAGCTTTCTTT. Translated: CASSTGKNTEAFF.

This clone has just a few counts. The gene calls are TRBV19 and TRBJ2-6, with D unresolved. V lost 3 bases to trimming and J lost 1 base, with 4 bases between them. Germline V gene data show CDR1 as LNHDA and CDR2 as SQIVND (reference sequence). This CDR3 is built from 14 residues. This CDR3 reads CASSMGSGANVLTF. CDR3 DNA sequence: TGTGCCAGTAGTATGGGGTCTGGGGCCAACGTCCTGACTTTC.

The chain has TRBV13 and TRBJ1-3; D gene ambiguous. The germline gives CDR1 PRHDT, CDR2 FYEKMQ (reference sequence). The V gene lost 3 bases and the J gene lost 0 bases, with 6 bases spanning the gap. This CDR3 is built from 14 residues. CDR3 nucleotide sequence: TGTGCCAGCAGCTTGCCCACCTCTGGAAACACCATATATTTT. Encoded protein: CASSLPTSGNTIYF.

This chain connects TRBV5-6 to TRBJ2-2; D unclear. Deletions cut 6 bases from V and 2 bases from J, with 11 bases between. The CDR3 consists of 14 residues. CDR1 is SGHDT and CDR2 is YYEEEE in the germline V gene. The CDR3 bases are TGTGCCAGCACCCTCGGACGCAACACCGGGGAGCTGTTTTTT. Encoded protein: CASTLGRNTGELFF. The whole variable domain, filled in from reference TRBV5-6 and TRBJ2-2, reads DAGVTQSPTHLIKTRGQQVTLRCSPKSGHDTVSWYQQALGQGPQFIFQYYEEEERQRGNFPDRFSGHQFPNYSSELNVNALLLGDSALYLCASTLGRNTGELFFGEGSRLTVL.